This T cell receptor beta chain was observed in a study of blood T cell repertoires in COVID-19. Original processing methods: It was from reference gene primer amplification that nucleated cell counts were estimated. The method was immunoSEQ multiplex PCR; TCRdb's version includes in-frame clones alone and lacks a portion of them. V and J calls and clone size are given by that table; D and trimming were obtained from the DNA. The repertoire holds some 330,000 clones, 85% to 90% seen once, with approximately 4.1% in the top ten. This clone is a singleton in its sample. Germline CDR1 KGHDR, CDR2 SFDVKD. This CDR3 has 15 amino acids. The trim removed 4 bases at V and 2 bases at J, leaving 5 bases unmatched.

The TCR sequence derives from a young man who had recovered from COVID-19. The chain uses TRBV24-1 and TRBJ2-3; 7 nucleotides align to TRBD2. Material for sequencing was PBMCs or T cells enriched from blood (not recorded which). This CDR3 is CATSEAGGSTDTQYF. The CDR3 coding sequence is TGTGCCACCAGTGAGGCCGGGGGGTCCACAGATACGCAGTATTTT.